Listed below are T cell receptor beta chains from one sample, sequenced in a study of control samples from healthy donors and cancer patients. Produced via immunoSEQ multiplex PCR; TCRdb's table is partial and in-frame only. The sample consists of fewer than 200,000 clones, 70% to 90% of them appearing once. Sequencing was done on a sample of blood. Receptors were obtained from a woman in her 30s in good health. Both conserved end residues are part of each CDR3. D genes are given only for firm matches. Rows give clone size only sometimes, using once, few, many, or a class for an expanded clone.

v_gene	abundance	j_gene	d_gene	CDR3aa	CDR3nt
TRBV11-1	.	TRBJ1-1	.	CASSLVGGTEAFF	TGTGCCAGCAGCTTAGTGGGGGGCACTGAAGCTTTCTTT
TRBV28	.	TRBJ2-7	TRBD1	CATTDRGGYEQYF	TGTGCCACCACTGACAGGGGAGGCTACGAGCAGTACTTC
TRBV3-1/TRBV3-2	.	TRBJ1-4	.	CASSERTNEKLFF	TGTGCCAGCAGCGAAAGGACTAATGAAAAACTGTTTTTT
TRBV3-1/TRBV3-2	.	TRBJ2-7	.	CASSPGTGLSGGEQYF	TGTGCCAGCAGCCCTGGAACAGGGCTATCTGGAGGGGAGCAGTACTTC
TRBV4-1	.	TRBJ2-3	.	CASSQDPAFSTDTQYF	TGCGCCAGCAGCCAAGATCCAGCATTCAGCACAGATACGCAGTATTTT
TRBV6-6	once	TRBJ1-5	TRBD1	CASGGAGQASNQPQHF	TGTGCCAGCGGGGGGGCGGGACAGGCGAGCAATCAGCCCCAGCATTTT
TRBV28	once	TRBJ1-5	TRBD1	CASRERTGEDNQPQHF	TGTGCCAGCAGGGAACGGACAGGGGAAGACAATCAGCCCCAGCATTTT
TRBV11-2	.	TRBJ1-4	.	CASSLSVGWNEKLFF	TGTGCCAGCAGCTTAAGTGTAGGGTGGAATGAAAAACTGTTTTTT
TRBV7-8	few	TRBJ1-6	TRBD1	CASSVRDRGPSNSPLHF	TGTGCCAGCAGCGTCCGGGACAGGGGGCCGAGTAATTCACCCCTCCACTTT
TRBV5-6	.	TRBJ1-1	.	CASSLVSWNTEAFF	TGTGCCAGCAGCTTGGTGAGTTGGAACACTGAAGCTTTCTTT
TRBV5-1	.	TRBJ2-2	.	CASSMRIRVLNTGELFF	TGCGCCAGCAGCATGAGGATCAGGGTTTTGAACACCGGGGAGCTGTTTTTT
TRBV10-3	.	TRBJ2-3	.	CAINHRRPDTQYF	TGTGCCATCAATCACAGGCGGCCGGATACGCAGTATTTT
TRBV29-1	once	TRBJ2-2	TRBD2	CSVEESGRATGELFF	TGCAGCGTTGAAGAGAGCGGGAGGGCCACCGGGGAGCTGTTTTTT
TRBV19	.	TRBJ2-2	.	CASSSLTDSTGELFF	TGTGCCAGTAGCTCCCTTACAGATTCCACCGGGGAGCTGTTTTTT
TRBV6-4	.	TRBJ2-3	.	CASSVRGGARPDTQYF	TGTGCCAGCAGTGTAAGGGGCGGGGCTAGACCAGATACGCAGTATTTT
TRBV4-1	.	TRBJ2-7	.	CASSQTTTSSYEQYF	TGCGCCAGCAGCCAGACAACGACAAGCTCCTACGAGCAGTACTTC
TRBV4-1	.	TRBJ1-1	.	CASSARAEAFF	TGCGCCAGCAGCGCCCGGGCTGAAGCTTTCTTT
TRBV7-9	.	TRBJ2-5	.	CASSSAGMQTQYF	TGTGCCAGCAGCTCGGCGGGGATGCAGACCCAGTACTTC
TRBV5-1	.	TRBJ2-3	.	CASSLDPGSLVHTQYF	TGCGCCAGCAGCCTGGACCCGGGGTCGTTGGTTCATACGCAGTATTTT
TRBV30	few	TRBJ1-3	.	CAWRPGTSGNTIYF	TGTGCCTGGAGGCCTGGTACCTCTGGAAACACCATATATTTT
TRBV14	.	TRBJ1-4	.	CAIEGRLANEKLFF	TGTGCCATCGAGGGGAGGCTGGCTAATGAAAAACTGTTTTTT
TRBV7-2	few	TRBJ2-1	.	CASRWAANNEQFF	TGTGCCAGCCGGTGGGCAGCCAACAATGAGCAGTTCTTC
TRBV6-6	.	TRBJ1-1	.	CASSGPTGNTEAFF	TGTGCCAGCAGTGGGCCGACAGGGAACACTGAAGCTTTCTTT
TRBV7-6	.	TRBJ2-2	.	CASSLPLQNTGELFF	TGTGCCAGCAGCTTACCCCTACAAAACACCGGGGAGCTGTTTTTT
TRBV6-5	.	TRBJ1-1	.	CASSIQETAEAFF	TGTGCCAGCAGTATCCAAGAGACGGCTGAAGCTTTCTTT
TRBV5-1	.	TRBJ2-3	.	CASSSGHGRISTDTQYF	TGCGCCAGCAGCTCTGGCCATGGACGGATTAGCACAGATACGCAGTATTTT
TRBV15	few	TRBJ2-5	.	CATSSGGRGETQYF	TGTGCCACCAGCAGCGGGGGAAGGGGAGAGACCCAGTACTTC
TRBV11-2	.	TRBJ2-7	.	CASSPDSSYEQYF	TGTGCCAGCAGCCCTGACAGCTCCTACGAGCAGTACTTC
TRBV12-3/TRBV12-4	.	TRBJ1-2	.	CASSLDRDYGYTF	TGTGCCAGCAGCCTCGACAGAGACTATGGCTACACCTTC